This T cell receptor beta chain stems from a study of blood T cell repertoires in COVID-19. Study as a whole: The United States, Italy and Spain provided the acute and convalescent COVID-19 samples.

This clone was recorded only once. V lost 5 bases and J 4 bases, leaving 13 bases between the germline ends. Germline loops: CDR1 LNHNV, CDR2 YYDKDF (reference sequence). This CDR3 region has 14 residues. The table came from immunoSEQ multiplex PCR; TCRdb's copy has only in-frame clones and leaves some out. The repertoire includes about 100,000 clones, just over 85% of them detected once, and roughly 4.7% sits in the top ten. The rearrangement links TRBV15 to TRBJ2-3, with TRBD2 as a possible D gene (6 bases). This clonotype was obtained from a human donor in a cohort sampled during active COVID-19. Sequencing used peripheral blood. For the CDR3, the DNA is TGTGCCACCAGCTCCGGGAGTCTTCCAGATACGCAGTATTTT. This gives the protein CATSSGSLPDTQYF. Looking up the rest from reference TRBV15 and TRBJ2-3 gives the full variable domain: DAMVIQNPRYQVTQFGKPVTLSCSQTLNHNVMYWYQQKSSQAPKLLFHYYDKDFNNEADTPDNFQSRRPNTSFCFLDIRSPGLGDTAMYLCATSSGSLPDTQYFGPGTRLTVL.